The 2 T cell receptor beta chains below were found in one sample sequenced in a study of blood T cell repertoires in COVID-19. Sequencing was performed with immunoSEQ multiplex PCR; in TCRdb, only in-frame clones are kept and a portion is missing. The sample has 150,000 to 200,000 clones, approximately 80% seen once. Specimen: PBMCs or T cells enriched from blood (not recorded which). The source is a man in his 60s who had been exposed to COVID-19.

This clone was found a few times. The V call is TRBV6-1, the J call TRBJ1-2; weak D call: TRBD1 (6 bases). Trimming took off 3 bases at V and 6 bases at J, with 11 bases between the two ends. Germline assignment: CDR1 MNHNS and CDR2 SASEGT. The CDR3 is 13 residues long. DNA for the CDR3: TGTGCCAGCAGTGAGACAGGCTCTAATGGCTACACCTTC. It translates to CASSETGSNGYTF.

The chain links TRBV5-1 to TRBJ2-3; 7 nucleotides agree with TRBD1. Germline trimming cut 4 bases from V and 4 bases from J; bases unmatched to any gene: 6. The CDR3 length is 14 residues. Germline CDR1 and CDR2: SGHRS and YFSETQ. In nucleotides, the CDR3 is TGCGCCAGCAGCCCCGGCCAGGGGGCAGATACGCAGTATTTT. Amino acids: CASSPGQGADTQYF.